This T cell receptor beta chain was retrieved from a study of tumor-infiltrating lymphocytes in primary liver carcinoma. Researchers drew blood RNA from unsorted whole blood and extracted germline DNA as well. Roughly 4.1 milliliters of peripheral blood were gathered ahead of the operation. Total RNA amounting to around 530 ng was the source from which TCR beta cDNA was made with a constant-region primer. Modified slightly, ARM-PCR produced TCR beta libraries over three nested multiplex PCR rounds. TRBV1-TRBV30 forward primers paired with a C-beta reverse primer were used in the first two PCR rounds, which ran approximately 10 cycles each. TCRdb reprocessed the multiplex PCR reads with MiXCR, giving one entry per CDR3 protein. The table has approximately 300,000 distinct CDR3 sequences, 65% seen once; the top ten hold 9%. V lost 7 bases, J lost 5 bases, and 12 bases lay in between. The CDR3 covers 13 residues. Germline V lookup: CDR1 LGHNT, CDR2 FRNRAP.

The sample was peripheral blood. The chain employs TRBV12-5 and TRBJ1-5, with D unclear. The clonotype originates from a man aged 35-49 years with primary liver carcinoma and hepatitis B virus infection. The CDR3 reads CASALGTDQPQHF. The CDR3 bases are TGTGCTAGTGCCCTGGGCACCGATCAGCCCCAGCATTTT.